This section outlines one TCR beta chain sequence together with its context. Germline V gives CDR1 LGHDT, CDR2 YNNKEL (reference sequence). V trimming: 1 base; J trimming: 8 bases; junction bases outside the gene matches: 1. The CDR3 is 13 residues long. This record comes from a study of blood T cell repertoires in COVID-19. The data were produced by immunoSEQ multiplex PCR, yet TCRdb's version contains in-frame clones alone and is incomplete. The sample lists over 65,000 clones, roughly 81% occurring once. The chain joins TRBV3-1 (or the pseudogene TRBV3-2) to TRBJ1-2; TRBD1 agrees at 10 bases. The sequence derives from a human donor in a cohort sampled during active COVID-19. The specimen was peripheral blood. The CDR3 DNA reads TGTGCCAGCAGCCAAGGGACAGGGGGAGGCTACACCTTC. Protein: CASSQGTGGGYTF.